Shown below are 15 T cell receptor beta chains from a single sample sequenced in a study of T-cell memory formation after mild COVID-19. TCRdb used MiXCR to reprocess the 5' RACE reads, holding one entry per CDR3 protein. The data show around 200,000 distinct CDR3 sequences, roughly 16% seen once. The specimen sequenced was PBMCs or a T cell subset sorted from them (not recorded which). These receptors were obtained from an adult woman who had mild COVID-19 (a few samples of this study predate the infection). Cell type and time point are not known.

The chain is built from TRBV9 and TRBJ1-1; D is possibly TRBD1 (5 bases). V dropped 0 bases and J dropped 4 bases, with 16 bases sitting between them. The CDR3 totals 16 residues. Germline V lookup: CDR1 SGDLS, CDR2 YYNGEE. The CDR3: CASSVGGLRGATEAFF. The CDR3 bases are TGTGCCAGCAGCGTAGGCGGCTTGAGGGGAGCCACTGAAGCTTTCTTT.

The sample holds a few counts of this clonotype. The chain combines TRBV5-1 with TRBJ2-7; 8 nucleotides agree with TRBD1. Germline V CDR1 and CDR2: SGHRS, YFSETQ. The CDR3 loop spans 14 amino acids. V lost 2 bases to trimming and J lost 6 bases; unmatched junction nucleotides: 7. The CDR3 sequence is CASSLDLDRAEQYF. The CDR3 bases are TGCGCCAGCAGCTTAGACCTGGACAGGGCCGAGCAGTACTTC.

This clonotype has a handful of counts. V usage is TRBV12-2 and J usage is TRBJ2-7; the D call of TRBD1 is as the table states it, not checked on the DNA. TRBV12-2 represents a pseudogene. The CDR3 loop spans 17 amino acids. For the CDR3, the DNA is TGTGCAAGTCGCTTCCACAGCCGCACAGGGGGCAGGAACGAGCAGTACTTC. Translated: CASRFHSRTGGRNEQYF.

The chain has TRBV7-9 and TRBJ2-5; D might be TRBD2 (6 bases). The CDR3 covers 14 residues. Trimming removed 3 bases from V and 1 base from J, with 9 bases in between. CDR1 SEHNR and CDR2 FQNEAQ come from the germline V gene (reference sequence). Here the CDR3 DNA reads TGTGCCAGCAGCTTGAGGGAGGTCCAAGAGACCCAGTACTTC. Its translation: CASSLREVQETQYF.

The genes are TRBV2 and TRBJ2-4; D is perhaps TRBD2 (5 bases). The germline gives CDR1 SNHLY, CDR2 FYNNEI. Trimming left V 6 bases short and J 0 bases short, with 12 bases between. The CDR3 is made up of 15 amino acids. The CDR3 spells CASRGGLIAKNIQYF. Written as DNA, the CDR3 is TGTGCCAGCAGGGGCGGACTGATAGCCAAAAACATTCAGTACTTC.

This clonotype came up many times. The chain has TRBV7-2 and TRBJ1-6; D perhaps matches TRBD1 (6 bases). The CDR3 is 14 residues long. V shed 1 base and J shed 9 bases, with 10 bases lying between them. Germline V CDR1 and CDR2: SGHTA, FQGNSA. The CDR3 protein is CASSLDRVFSPLHF. As DNA, the CDR3 is TGTGCCAGCAGCTTAGACAGGGTATTTTCACCCCTCCACTTT. The whole variable domain, remainder taken from reference TRBV7-2 and TRBJ1-6, is GAGVSQSPSNKVTEKGKDVELRCDPISGHTALYWYRQSLGQGLEFLIYFQGNSAPDKSGLPSDRFSAERTGGSVSTLTIQRTQQEDSAVYLCASSLDRVFSPLHFGNGTRLTVT.

This clonotype was counted only a few times. The chain couples TRBV7-2 to TRBJ2-1, with D unresolved. The CDR3 covers 11 residues. Germline V gives CDR1 SGHTA, CDR2 FQGNSA. Trimming pared 7 bases from V and 8 bases from J, leaving 9 bases between. DNA of the CDR3: TGTGCCAGCACCCAAGGGTATGAGCAGTTCTTC. Translating it yields CASTQGYEQFF.

J is TRBJ2-3 and V is TRBV25-1; D possibly uses TRBD1 or TRBD2 (6 bases each). V was clipped by 1 base and J by 4 bases, with 15 bases between them. The CDR3 runs 16 residues. In germline, CDR1 is MGHDK, CDR2 SYGVNS. The chain's CDR3 is CASSELGRGLSDTQYF. The DNA of the CDR3 is TGTGCCAGCAGTGAATTGGGCAGGGGACTCTCAGATACGCAGTATTTT. The full variable domain, with the rest looked up from reference TRBV25-1 and TRBJ2-3, is EADIYQTPRYLVIGTGKKITLECSQTMGHDKMYWYQQDPGMELHLIHYSYGVNSTEKGDLSSESTVSRIRTEHFPLTLESARPSHTSQYLCASSELGRGLSDTQYFGPGTRLTVL.

The chain links TRBV6-6 to TRBJ2-2; 14 bases map to TRBD2. J gave up 6 bases and V 6 bases, and 9 bases lay outside the gene matches. The CDR3 is made up of 17 amino acids. The germline V gene has CDR1 MNHNY and CDR2 SVGAGI (reference sequence). The CDR3, as DNA: TGTGCCAGCAGACCGACTAGCGGGGGGGCTGGGGCCGGGGAGCTGTTTTTT. Amino acids: CASRPTSGGAGAGELFF.

The chain employs TRBV20-1 and TRBJ1-2; a possible D gene is TRBD1 (6 bases). With 3 bases removed from V and 4 bases from J, the gap between germline ends came to 18 bases. The CDR3 spans 15 residues. Looked up from germline, CDR1 is DFQATT and CDR2 is SNEGSKA (reference sequence). Written as DNA, the CDR3 is TGCAGTGCTAGTGGGGCAGGGGCCAATTTCTATGGCTACACCTTC. It encodes CSASGAGANFYGYTF.

J is TRBJ2-3 and V is TRBV7-2, with D possibly TRBD2 on 7 matching bases. Trimming took 2 bases from V and 3 from J, leaving 21 bases between them. The CDR3 sequence is 18 residues long. Germline V gene data show CDR1 as SGHTA and CDR2 as FQGNSA. CDR3 residues: CASSLSRTRRGRTDTQYF. CDR3 nucleotides: TGTGCCAGCAGCTTATCCCGGACCCGGCGGGGGCGAACAGATACGCAGTATTTT. Full variable domain (missing parts from reference TRBV7-2 and TRBJ2-3): GAGVSQSPSNKVTEKGKDVELRCDPISGHTALYWYRQSLGQGLEFLIYFQGNSAPDKSGLPSDRFSAERTGGSVSTLTIQRTQQEDSAVYLCASSLSRTRRGRTDTQYFGPGTRLTVL.

This clonotype was seen a handful of times. This chain links TRBV5-1 with TRBJ2-6; either TRBD1 or TRBD2 may fit D (5 bases each). CDR1 and CDR2 from the germline V gene are SGHRS and YFSETQ. The CDR3 runs 16 residues. Trimming pared 4 bases from V and 4 bases from J, leaving 15 bases between. CDR3 sequence (DNA): TGCGCCAGCAGCCTCAACGGGGCGGCGGGGGCCAACGTCCTGACTTTC. It specifies CASSLNGAAGANVLTF.

The V and J genes are TRBV3-1 and TRBJ2-3; no definite D call. CDR1 is LGHDT and CDR2 is YNNKEL in the germline V gene (reference sequence). V lost 4 bases to trimming and J lost 5 bases, with 10 bases between them. The CDR3 is 13 amino acids. The CDR3 DNA is TGTGCCAGCAGCCGTCGCGGCCAAGATACGCAGTATTTT. Its translation: CASSRRGQDTQYF.

This clonotype was counted a few times. The V call is TRBV25-1, the J call TRBJ2-1, with D unresolved. The CDR3 has 14 residues. The V gene lost 7 bases and the J gene lost 0 bases, with 10 bases spanning the gap. From germline, CDR1 is MGHDK and CDR2 SYGVNS. CDR3 bases: TGTGCCAGCAACAGTGACGGCTCCTACAATGAGCAGTTCTTC. Its protein product is CASNSDGSYNEQFF.

The chain joins TRBV2 to TRBJ2-3; unclear D gene. The germline gives CDR1 SNHLY, CDR2 FYNNEI. V lost 1 base and J 14 bases, leaving 13 bases between the germline ends. The CDR3 consists of 12 residues. As DNA, the CDR3 is TGTGCCAGCAGTGAAGACGGACCTTCGTTGTATTTT. It codes for CASSEDGPSLYF.